This section outlines one T cell receptor (beta chain) sequence together with its context. This specimen belongs to a study of blood T cell repertoires in COVID-19. Study background: The samples span acute and convalescent COVID-19 from the United States, Italy and Spain. Sample material is recorded as cDNA or gDNA derived from T cells, B-cell-depleted T cells, or PBMCs.

Per the study methods: Using reference gene primer amplification, nucleated cell counts were estimated. TCRdb's copy holds only in-frame clones and misses some; the assay was immunoSEQ multiplex PCR. V and J calls and clone size are as listed in that table; D and trimming were resolved from the DNA. The data hold around 300,000 clones, with around 82% observed a single time. CDR3 length: 16 amino acids. Germline V gene sequence: CDR1 KGHSH, CDR2 LQKENI. Unmatched junction bases numbered 10, after V lost 3 bases and J lost 5 bases. This sequence joins TRBV18 and TRBJ2-3; the match to TRBD1 covers 8 bases. Sequencing used peripheral blood. This receptor was identified in a woman aged 50 to 60 who had recovered from COVID-19. DNA of the CDR3: TGTGCCAGCTCACCGTCCTCGACAGGGGTGGGAGATACGCAGTATTTT. It codes for CASSPSSTGVGDTQYF. Based on the CDR3 plus reference TRBV18 and TRBJ2-3, the full variable domain is NAGVMQNPRHLVRRRGQEARLRCSPMKGHSHVYWYRQLPEEGLKFMVYLQKENIIDESGMPKERFSAEFPKEGPSILRIQQVVRGDSAAYFCASSPSSTGVGDTQYFGPGTRLTVL.